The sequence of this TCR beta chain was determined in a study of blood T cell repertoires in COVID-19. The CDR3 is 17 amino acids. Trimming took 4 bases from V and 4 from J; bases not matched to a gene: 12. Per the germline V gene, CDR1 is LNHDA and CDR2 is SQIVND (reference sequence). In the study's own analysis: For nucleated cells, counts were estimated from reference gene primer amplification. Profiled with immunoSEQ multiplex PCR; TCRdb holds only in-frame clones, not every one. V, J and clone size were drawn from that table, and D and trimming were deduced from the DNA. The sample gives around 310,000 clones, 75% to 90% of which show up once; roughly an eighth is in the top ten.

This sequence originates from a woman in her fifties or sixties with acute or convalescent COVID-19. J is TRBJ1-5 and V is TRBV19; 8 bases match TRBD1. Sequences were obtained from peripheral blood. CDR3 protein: CASSTGIETGVNQPQHF. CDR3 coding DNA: TGTGCCAGTAGTACCGGGATAGAGACAGGGGTGAATCAGCCCCAGCATTTT.